These 31 T cell receptor beta chains share one sample of origin, sequenced in a study of post-analysis software for immune sequencing data. Prepared libraries of TCR beta cDNA carried unique molecular identifiers. MiXCR, run by TCRdb on the PCR reads, gives a single entry per CDR3 protein. The sample has about 680,000 distinct CDR3 sequences, 55% to 70% seen once. Overall study findings and caveats: Five or six TRBV segments were more frequent in patients than controls; TRBV5-6, TRBV5-1 and TRBV20-1 belonged to this group.

No cognate antigen is known for these TCRs. The sequenced sample consisted of blood. Receptor source: a girl aged 2 to 10 with multiple sclerosis.

A few counts support this clonotype. The CDR3 spells CASSRRTAGANVLTF. The CDR3 DNA reads TGCGCCAGCAGCCGTCGGACGGCTGGGGCCAACGTCCTGACTTTC. The rearrangement joins TRBV5-1 to TRBJ2-6; D gene ambiguous. The CDR3 loop spans 15 amino acids. Germline V gene lookup returns CDR1 SGHRS and CDR2 YFSETQ. The V gene lost 4 bases and the J gene lost 2 bases, with 10 bases spanning the gap. The complete variable domain, with remaining parts taken from reference TRBV5-1 and TRBJ2-6, reads KAGVTQTPRYLIKTRGQQVTLSCSPISGHRSVSWYQQTPGQGLQFLFEYFSETQRNKGNFPGRFSGRQFSNSRSEMNVSTLELGDSALYLCASSRRTAGANVLTFGAGSRLTVL.

The CDR3 region has the DNA TGTGCCAGCAGTTTAAGCAAGTCAGACAATGAGCAGTTCTTC. Protein product: CASSLSKSDNEQFF. The chain links TRBV27 to TRBJ2-1; D ambiguous. The CDR3 spans 14 residues. Trimming took off 2 bases at V and 5 bases at J, with 10 bases between the two ends. Germline V gene sequence: CDR1 MNHEY, CDR2 SMNVEV (reference sequence).

This clonotype was found a few times. The CDR3 DNA reads TGTGCCAGCACCTATCTAGGGAATGAGCAGTTCTTC. It yields the protein CASTYLGNEQFF. The chain joins TRBV12-3 or TRBV12-4 to TRBJ2-1; D gene uncertain. With 7 bases removed from V and 7 bases from J, the gap between germline ends came to 11 bases. This CDR3 has 12 amino acids.

This clonotype came up a few times. J is TRBJ2-5 and V is TRBV25-1; D might be TRBD2 (7 bases). This CDR3 comprises 16 residues. CDR1 is MGHDK and CDR2 is SYGVNS in the germline V gene. V was shortened by 4 bases and J by 2 bases, with 17 bases between the two germline ends. CDR3 sequence reads: CASSGHLRGGQETQYF. CDR3 in DNA: TGTGCCAGCAGTGGGCATCTCAGGGGAGGGCAAGAGACCCAGTACTTC.

This chain joins TRBV29-1 and TRBJ1-2; 9 bases line up with TRBD1. Germline CDR1 SQVTM, CDR2 ANQGSEA. V dropped 4 bases and J dropped 4; count of bases not matched to a gene: 4. There are 13 residues in the CDR3. The CDR3 DNA is TGCAGCGTTGGACAGGGGGTCGGCTATGGCTACACCTTC. Translation: CSVGQGVGYGYTF.

This sequence joins TRBV6-1 and TRBJ2-7; TRBD2 is a possible D gene (6 bases). This CDR3 spans 13 amino acids. CDR1 is MNHNS, CDR2 SASEGT, per germline. The V end was cut by 7 bases, the J end by 5 bases, with 15 bases between. In DNA, the CDR3 is TGTGCCAGCAATGCGGGACTTTTCGACGAGCAGTACTTC. This gives the protein CASNAGLFDEQYF.

The chain combines TRBV4-2 with TRBJ2-1; no clear D gene. The V end was cut by 4 bases, the J end by 2 bases, with 6 bases between. Germline CDR1 LGHNA, CDR2 YNFKEQ. This CDR3 contains 13 residues. DNA of the CDR3: TGTGCCAGCAGCCCGGATGCCTACAATGAGCAGTTCTTC. It specifies CASSPDAYNEQFF.

The chain employs TRBV4-3 and TRBJ2-6, with TRBD1 identical over 10 bases. The germline V gene encodes CDR1 LGHNA and CDR2 YSLEER. Unmatched junction bases numbered 6, after V lost 3 bases and J lost 4 bases. The CDR3 totals 17 residues. The CDR3 region has the DNA TGCGCCAGCAGCCAGGAAGACAGGGGGCGCGGGGCCAACGTCCTGACTTTC. Its protein is CASSQEDRGRGANVLTF.

CDR3 in amino acids: CSVTGGGANEQFF. CDR3 nucleotides: TGCAGCGTTACAGGCGGGGGGGCCAATGAGCAGTTCTTC. This chain uses TRBV29-1 with TRBJ2-1, with TRBD2 identical over 9 bases. After removal of 5 bases from V and 6 bases from J, the junction contained 5 bases not matched to a gene. Per germline, CDR1 SQVTM and CDR2 ANQGSEA. CDR3 size: 13 residues.

V gene TRBV7-3 combines with J gene TRBJ1-1; 7 bases are a match to TRBD1. Germline V gene lookup returns CDR1 SGHTA and CDR2 FQGTGA. The V gene end was trimmed by 5 bases and the J gene end by 5 bases; junction bases not matched to a gene: 8. The CDR3 is 14 residues long. CDR3 region: CASSHRGWETEAFF. CDR3 DNA sequence: TGTGCCAGCAGCCACAGGGGTTGGGAGACTGAAGCTTTCTTT. The variable domain in full, completed from reference TRBV7-3 and TRBJ1-1, reads GAGVSQTPSNKVTEKGKYVELRCDPISGHTALYWYRQSLGQGPEFLIYFQGTGAADDSGLPNDRFFAVRPEGSVSTLKIQRTERGDSAVYLCASSHRGWETEAFFGQGTRLTVV.

The chain has TRBV20-1 and TRBJ1-1; D not resolved. This CDR3 has 15 amino acids. Trimming stripped 6 bases from V and 1 base from J, with 18 bases between. Germline assignment: CDR1 DFQATT and CDR2 SNEGSKA (reference sequence). Here the CDR3 reads CSAFRVLVWNTEAFF. The CDR3, as DNA: TGCAGTGCCTTTAGAGTGCTAGTTTGGAACACTGAAGCTTTCTTT.

The chain carries TRBV7-6 and TRBJ2-5; D may be TRBD2 (6 bases). Trimming took off 1 base at V and 1 base at J, with 16 bases between the two ends. This CDR3 comprises 17 residues. Per germline, CDR1 SGHVS and CDR2 FNYEAQ. The CDR3 protein is CASSLGLQASAQETQYF. The CDR3 coding sequence is TGTGCCAGCAGCTTAGGACTCCAAGCTAGCGCCCAAGAGACCCAGTACTTC.

This sequence joins TRBV7-2 and TRBJ2-3; D unclear. The ends were cut back, 7 bases at V and 2 bases at J, with 19 bases in the middle. The CDR3 extends over 16 amino acids. Germline CDR1 reads SGHTA; CDR2 reads FQGNSA. CDR3 amino acids: CASTERTDGFTDTQYF. For the CDR3, the DNA is TGTGCCAGCACCGAACGTACGGACGGATTCACAGATACGCAGTATTTT.

V and J are TRBV20-1 and TRBJ2-2, with 7 bases that match TRBD2. Germline CDR1 is DFQATT and CDR2 is SNEGSKA (reference sequence). This CDR3 spans 14 amino acids. Germline trimming cut 6 bases from V and 2 bases from J; bases unmatched to any gene: 6. CDR3: CSAAGLDNTGELFF. The CDR3 region has the DNA TGCAGTGCAGCAGGACTAGATAACACCGGGGAGCTGTTTTTT.

The chain links TRBV5-1 to TRBJ2-1, with 10 bases that match TRBD2. Germline values: CDR1 SGHRS, CDR2 YFSETQ. The CDR3 runs to 17 residues. The V gene end was trimmed by 0 bases and the J gene end by 4 bases; junction bases not matched to a gene: 7. The CDR3 loop is CASSLASAGGRYNEQFF. As DNA, the CDR3 is TGCGCCAGCAGCTTGGCCTCAGCGGGGGGGCGGTACAATGAGCAGTTCTTC. Using reference TRBV5-1 and TRBJ2-1 for the parts outside the CDR3, the full variable domain is KAGVTQTPRYLIKTRGQQVTLSCSPISGHRSVSWYQQTPGQGLQFLFEYFSETQRNKGNFPGRFSGRQFSNSRSEMNVSTLELGDSALYLCASSLASAGGRYNEQFFGPGTRLTVL.

The CDR3 region is CASSLGTSVQFF. CDR3 DNA sequence: TGTGCCAGCAGTTTAGGAACTTCCGTGCAGTTCTTC. V is TRBV12-3 or TRBV12-4 and J is TRBJ2-1; no reliable D call. The CDR3 is 12 residues long. Between the trimmed V and J ends, which lost 1 base and 12 bases, there was a span of 10 bases.

V gene TRBV20-1 combines with J gene TRBJ1-2, with no clear D. Germline V gives CDR1 DFQATT, CDR2 SNEGSKA (reference sequence). CDR3 length equals 10 residues. Trimming stripped 4 bases from V and 4 bases from J, with 4 bases between. The CDR3 here is CSAMGYGYTF. The CDR3 bases are TGCAGTGCTATGGGCTATGGCTACACCTTC.

The chain couples TRBV10-3 to TRBJ2-1; TRBD2 might be the D (5 bases). This CDR3 contains 14 residues. In germline, CDR1 is ENHRY, CDR2 SYGVKD. V gave up 2 bases and J gave up 8 bases, with 13 bases separating them. The CDR3 region has the DNA TGTGCCATCAGTGAGGTCCCGACTACCTATGAGCAGTTCTTC. Its protein is CAISEVPTTYEQFF.

This clonotype showed up just a few times. This chain links TRBV7-2 with TRBJ2-7; no firm D call. The germline CDR1 and CDR2 sequences are SGHTA and FQGNSA. The CDR3 spans 13 residues. With 3 bases removed from V and 2 bases from J, the gap between germline ends came to 8 bases. CDR3 sequence: CASSFTRTYEQYF. Written as DNA, the CDR3 is TGTGCCAGCAGCTTCACCAGAACCTACGAGCAGTACTTC.

The chain combines TRBV6-5 with TRBJ1-2; the match to TRBD1 covers 12 bases. J gave up 5 bases and V 5 bases, and 6 bases lay outside the gene matches. This CDR3 is 15 amino acids long. CDR1 MNHEY and CDR2 SVGAGI come from the germline V gene. The CDR3 loop reads CASSARDRGRYGYTF. The CDR3 DNA follows: TGTGCCAGCAGTGCCCGGGACAGGGGGCGGTATGGCTACACCTTC.

The chain recombines TRBV6-2 or TRBV6-3 with TRBJ2-7; 9 positions agree with TRBD2. The end of the DNA is better explained by TRBJ2-5, so the J call may be wrong. The CDR3 runs 16 residues. Germline CDR1 and CDR2: MNHEY and SVGEGT. The CDR3: CASSRSGGPAGETQYF. CDR3 nucleotide sequence: TGTGCCAGCAGTCGGAGCGGGGGGCCTGCCGGGGAGACCCAGTACTTC.

V gene TRBV20-1 combines with J gene TRBJ2-1; unclear D gene. V was shortened by 6 bases and J by 9 bases, with 18 bases between the two germline ends. CDR1 DFQATT and CDR2 SNEGSKA come from the germline V gene (reference sequence). There are 13 residues in the CDR3. CDR3 in amino acids: CSASSPSKGEQFF. CDR3 sequence (DNA): TGCAGTGCCTCCAGCCCCTCGAAGGGTGAGCAGTTCTTC.

The chain is built from TRBV29-1 and TRBJ2-5; the D gene is possibly TRBD2 (5 bases). The CDR3 runs 13 residues. Germline V gene sequence: CDR1 SQVTM, CDR2 ANQGSEA. V shed 4 bases and J shed 5 bases, with 14 bases lying between them. CDR3: CSVGINPGETQYF. The CDR3 region has the DNA TGCAGCGTTGGAATCAATCCGGGGGAGACCCAGTACTTC.

The chain employs TRBV5-1 and TRBJ2-7; D not resolved. This CDR3 has 15 amino acids. The germline V gene has CDR1 SGHRS and CDR2 YFSETQ. V lost 3 bases, J lost 0 bases, and 13 bases lay in between. This chain's CDR3 is CASSSTHSISYEQYF. Here the CDR3 DNA reads TGCGCCAGCAGCTCGACACACAGCATCTCCTACGAGCAGTACTTC. Drawing the rest from reference TRBV5-1 and TRBJ2-7, the complete variable domain is KAGVTQTPRYLIKTRGQQVTLSCSPISGHRSVSWYQQTPGQGLQFLFEYFSETQRNKGNFPGRFSGRQFSNSRSEMNVSTLELGDSALYLCASSSTHSISYEQYFGPGTRLTVT.

J is TRBJ2-3 and V is TRBV5-5; D uncertain. The V gene lost 1 base and the J gene lost 0 bases, with 12 bases spanning the gap. This CDR3 contains 16 residues. Germline lookup yields CDR1 SGHKS and CDR2 YYEKEE (reference sequence). In DNA form, the CDR3 reads TGTGCCAGCAGCTTGCCGCGGCTTTCGAGCACAGATACGCAGTATTTT. Amino acids: CASSLPRLSSTDTQYF.

The gene calls are TRBV4-3 and TRBJ2-3; D is undetermined. The CDR3 loop spans 14 amino acids. CDR1 LGHNA and CDR2 YSLEER come from the germline V gene. The V gene lost 0 bases and the J gene lost 2 bases, with 6 bases spanning the gap. CDR3 DNA: TGCGCCAGCAGCCAAGATGCCAACACAGATACGCAGTATTTT. It is translated as CASSQDANTDTQYF.

A few counts support this clonotype. CDR3 coding DNA: TGCGCCAGCAGCCCAGGGACAGGGGAAGTGGAGACCCAGTACTTC. It is translated as CASSPGTGEVETQYF. The chain uses TRBV5-1 and TRBJ2-5; 10 positions match TRBD1. Trimming removed 4 bases from V and 5 bases from J; junction bases left unmatched: 8. The CDR3 contains 15 residues. Germline values: CDR1 SGHRS, CDR2 YFSETQ.

CDR3 residues: CASSQDVLGQGNIQYF. CDR3 in DNA: TGCGCCAGCAGCCAAGATGTATTGGGACAGGGCAACATTCAGTACTTC. This sequence joins TRBV4-3 and TRBJ2-4, with 9 positions matching TRBD1. Germline loops: CDR1 LGHNA, CDR2 YSLEER. The CDR3 sequence is 16 residues long. Unmatched junction bases numbered 7, after V lost 0 bases and J lost 7 bases.

In its sample, this clonotype was seen a few times. The chain uses TRBV10-3 and TRBJ2-7, with TRBD2 matching over 7 bases. The CDR3 covers 12 residues. Unmatched junction bases numbered 4, after V lost 6 bases and J lost 5 bases. Per the germline V gene, CDR1 is ENHRY and CDR2 is SYGVKD. The CDR3: CAISGSGDEQYF. The CDR3, as DNA: TGTGCCATCAGCGGGAGCGGGGACGAGCAGTACTTC.

V is TRBV7-2 and J is TRBJ2-1; 13 positions agree with TRBD2. CDR1 SGHTA and CDR2 FQGNSA come from the germline V gene. J lost 0 bases, V lost 1 base, and 3 bases had no gene match. CDR3 length: 18 residues. The CDR3 loop is CASSLGTSGGRSYNEQFF. The DNA for the CDR3 is TGTGCCAGCAGCTTAGGGACTAGCGGGGGCCGCTCCTACAATGAGCAGTTCTTC.

This clonotype was found once. V usage is TRBV10-1 and J usage is TRBJ2-1; 15 positions agree with TRBD2. This CDR3 is built from 18 residues. The ends lost 4 bases at V and 0 bases at J; junction bases unmatched: 4. Germline-derived CDR1 and CDR2 are WNHNN and SYGVQD (reference sequence). The CDR3 loop is CASSGGTSGRNSYNEQFF. The CDR3, as DNA: TGCGCCAGCAGTGGTGGGACTAGCGGGAGGAACTCCTACAATGAGCAGTTCTTC.